One T cell receptor beta chain is described in this entry. Its antigen is undetermined. This entry comes from a study of Ad26.COV2.S vaccination and SARS-CoV-2 variants. The overall study: Donor was one of the participants in the Ad26.COV2.S arm of the COV1001 trial. By the intramuscular route, Ad26.COV2.S was given once, or twice 56 days apart. Overall study results and limits: Measurements of TCR breadth and depth may have given underestimates of the total T cell responses.

Indicated treatment: over 15 received Ad26.COV2.S at low or high dose, single or two shots; 5 received placebo; per-sample allocation not given. Sampling happened 63 days after the first vaccine or placebo injection. This CDR3 spans 15 amino acids. Germline V gives CDR1 SGHRS, CDR2 YFSETQ. Losses at the gene ends were 3 bases for V and 1 base for J; bases not matched to a gene: 4. Clones were read by immunoSEQ multiplex PCR, and TCRdb kept only the in-frame ones, dropping some. The sample yields about 370,000 clones, around 85% seen once. The receptor was derived from a person aged 18-65 years who received the Ad26.COV2.S COVID-19 vaccine or a placebo. The material was peripheral blood, obtained in a trial of Ad26.COV2.S vaccine versus placebo. This rearrangement joins TRBV5-1 to TRBJ1-1, with 9 bases fitting TRBD1. DNA for the CDR3: TGCGCCAGCAGCTGGGGACAGGGCGAGAACACTGAAGCTTTCTTT. It encodes CASSWGQGENTEAFF. The variable domain in full, with the rest retrieved from reference TRBV5-1 and TRBJ1-1, is KAGVTQTPRYLIKTRGQQVTLSCSPISGHRSVSWYQQTPGQGLQFLFEYFSETQRNKGNFPGRFSGRQFSNSRSEMNVSTLELGDSALYLCASSWGQGENTEAFFGQGTRLTVV.